The 7 T cell receptor beta chains reported below all come from one sample, sequenced in a study of early T cells in non-severe SARS-CoV-2 infection. TCRdb fed the 5' RACE reads into MiXCR, producing one record per CDR3 protein. Of 75,000 to 100,000 distinct CDR3 sequences detected, over 13% appear once; the ten largest clones hold 6.5% to 9%. Sequencing was done on a sample of whole blood. Receptors originate from an adult who was a healthcare worker with PCR-confirmed SARS-CoV-2 infection or an uninfected control (not recorded which).

This clonotype was counted ten times or more. The V call is TRBV4-1, the J call TRBJ1-1; D ambiguous. The CDR3 sequence is 14 residues long. V shed 0 bases and J shed 2 bases, with 7 bases lying between them. Germline CDR1 is MGHRA and CDR2 is YSYEKL. In DNA, the CDR3 is TGCGCCAGCAGCCAAGAGGTCATAAACACTGAAGCTTTCTTT. It specifies CASSQEVINTEAFF.

This chain links TRBV28 with TRBJ2-7; 9 bases are shared with TRBD1. Germline-derived CDR1 and CDR2 are MDHEN and SYDVKM. With 7 bases clipped from V and 4 bases from J, the junction kept 11 bases outside the gene matches. The CDR3 covers 15 residues. CDR3 region: CASNPPGQGLYEQYF. CDR3 bases: TGTGCCAGCAACCCACCGGGACAGGGATTATACGAGCAGTACTTC. The entire variable domain, with the rest obtained from reference TRBV28 and TRBJ2-7, is as follows: DVKVTQSSRYLVKRTGEKVFLECVQDMDHENMFWYRQDPGLGLRLIYFSYDVKMKEKGDIPEGYSVSREKKERFSLILESASTNQTSMYLCASNPPGQGLYEQYFGPGTRLTVT.

CDR3 DNA: TGCGCCAGCAGCCATCCCGGGTCCCATTTGACTAAGAACACTGAAGCTTTCTTT. Protein: CASSHPGSHLTKNTEAFF. The V call is TRBV4-1, the J call TRBJ1-1, with unresolved D. With 3 bases removed from V and 1 base from J, the gap between germline ends came to 21 bases. Germline assignment: CDR1 MGHRA and CDR2 YSYEKL. The CDR3 runs to 18 residues.

This clonotype occurred a few times. The genes are TRBV7-9 and TRBJ2-5, with TRBD1 identical over 8 bases. J lost 1 base, V lost 5 bases, and 9 bases had no gene match. The germline V gene has CDR1 SEHNR and CDR2 FQNEAQ (reference sequence). The length of the CDR3 is 16 residues. CDR3 sequence reads: CASSAGGRGGQETQYF. The CDR3, as DNA: TGTGCCAGCAGCGCAGGGGGCAGGGGCGGCCAAGAGACCCAGTACTTC.

The chain employs TRBV19 and TRBJ2-7; possible D gene TRBD2, 5 bases. V lost 3 bases, J lost 0 bases, and 9 bases lay in between. Germline CDR1 LNHDA, CDR2 SQIVND (reference sequence). The CDR3 sequence is 14 residues long. The CDR3 region is CASSIPGLSYEQYF. CDR3 sequence (DNA): TGTGCCAGTAGTATCCCCGGACTCTCCTACGAGCAGTACTTC.

The table lists this clonotype with a few counts. At one end the junction does not follow the germline gene, possibly because of a read error. The J gene is TRBJ1-3, the V gene TRBV4-1; D is unresolved. This CDR3 has 17 residues. Germline assignment: CDR1 MGHRA and CDR2 YSYEKL. The CDR3, as DNA: TGCGCCAGCAGCTTCTCGGGATCCTCCTCCTCTGAAAACACCATATATTTT. It translates to CASSFSGSSSSENTIYF.

This clonotype has more than one count but fewer than ten. This chain connects TRBV6-6 to TRBJ2-5, with D maybe TRBD1 (5 bases). Germline loops: CDR1 MNHNY, CDR2 SVGAGI (reference sequence). The V gene lost 7 bases and the J gene lost 5 bases, with 8 bases spanning the gap. This CDR3 spans 11 amino acids. The CDR3 DNA follows: TGTGCCAGCAATTCAGGGGAGACCCAGTACTTC. This codes for CASNSGETQYF.